A selection of T cell receptor beta chains follows, all from one sample in a study of blood T cell repertoires in COVID-19. Measured with immunoSEQ multiplex PCR; TCRdb has only the in-frame clones, and not every one. The repertoire holds roughly 120,000 clones, with roughly four fifths as singletons. Source material: peripheral blood. These receptors were collected from a human donor in a cohort sampled during active COVID-19. Each CDR3 is given with its conserved first and last residue. A D gene is named only where the DNA matches it firmly. Rows may omit the clone size; those that give it use once, few, many or a size class.

CDR3aa	CDR3nt	abundance	v_gene	j_gene	d_gene
CAISSLSGGDTEAFF	TGTGCCATCAGTAGCCTGAGTGGGGGGGACACTGAAGCTTTCTTT	.	TRBV10-3	TRBJ1-1	.
CASSQNQPQHF	TGTGCCAGCAGCCAGAATCAGCCCCAGCATTTT	.	TRBV7-9	TRBJ1-5	.
CASSALQGYTEAFF	TGCGCCAGCAGCGCCTTACAGGGCTACACTGAAGCTTTCTTT	.	TRBV5-1	TRBJ1-1	.
CASSGGQGTNEKLFF	TGCGCCAGCAGCGGAGGACAGGGTACTAATGAAAAACTGTTTTTT	.	TRBV5-1	TRBJ1-4	TRBD1
CATSRVAGGPGTGELFF	TGTGCCACCAGCAGAGTAGCGGGGGGGCCGGGCACCGGGGAGCTGTTTTTT	.	TRBV15	TRBJ2-2	TRBD2
CASSLPRGGGGETQYF	TGTGCCAGCAGCTTACCCAGAGGGGGGGGCGGGGAGACCCAGTACTTC	.	TRBV11-1	TRBJ2-5	.
CASSLGEGSGAKNIQYF	TGTGCCAGCAGCTTAGGGGAGGGGTCCGGGGCCAAAAACATTCAGTACTTC	.	TRBV7-2	TRBJ2-4	TRBD2
CASSHGRSTGNQPQHF	TGTGCCAGTAGCCATGGCCGATCCACAGGCAATCAGCCCCAGCATTTT	.	TRBV19	TRBJ1-5	.
CASSLARRDGDTQYF	TGTGCCAGCAGCTTAGCTCGCAGGGATGGAGATACGCAGTATTTT	.	TRBV7-2	TRBJ2-3	.
CASSKAGGPNEKLFF	TGTGCCAGCAGCAAAGCGGGGGGGCCTAATGAAAAACTGTTTTTT	.	TRBV21-1	TRBJ1-4	.
CASSYQLGGGLNTGELFF	TGTGCCAGCAGTTACCAGCTAGGCGGGGGTTTAAACACCGGGGAGCTGTTTTTT	.	TRBV6-2/TRBV6-3	TRBJ2-2	TRBD2
CASSLSRLDTQYF	TGTGCCAGCAGCTTGAGTCGTTTAGATACGCAGTATTTT	.	TRBV7-2	TRBJ2-3	.
CASSLGTSEQYF	TGTGCCAGCAGCCTCGGGACTAGCGAGCAGTACTTC	.	TRBV3-1/TRBV3-2	TRBJ2-7	TRBD2
CASTRQGEKLFF	TGTGCCAGTACGAGGCAGGGGGAAAAACTGTTTTTT	.	TRBV19	TRBJ1-4	.
CSASFGQSGNTIYF	TGCAGCGCAAGTTTTGGACAGAGCGGAAACACCATATATTTT	.	TRBV29-1	TRBJ1-3	.
CATSGTGNEKLFF	TGTGCCACCTCCGGGACAGGGAATGAAAAACTGTTTTTT	.	TRBV2	TRBJ1-4	TRBD1
CASSIGTDRVNEQYF	TGTGCCAGTAGTATAGGGACTGACAGGGTCAACGAGCAGTACTTC	.	TRBV19	TRBJ2-7	TRBD1
CASSPGTNTDTQYF	TGTGCCAGCAGCCCGGGGACTAACACAGATACGCAGTATTTT	.	TRBV3-1/TRBV3-2	TRBJ2-3	TRBD2
CASTWDRYTGELFF	TGTGCCAGCACCTGGGACAGATACACCGGGGAGCTGTTTTTT	few	TRBV2	TRBJ2-2	TRBD1
CASTRDRGLYEQYF	TGTGCCAGCACCCGGGACAGGGGGCTCTACGAGCAGTACTTC	.	TRBV6-5	TRBJ2-7	TRBD1
CASSFTSGPYEQYF	TGTGCCAGCAGCTTCACTAGCGGGCCCTACGAGCAGTACTTC	once	TRBV7-9	TRBJ2-7	TRBD2
CATRGQMNEKLFF	TGTGCCACCAGGGGGCAGATGAATGAAAAACTGTTTTTT	once	TRBV15	TRBJ1-4	.
CASSGENSPLHF	TGTGCCAGCAGTGGTGAGAATTCACCCCTCCACTTT	few	TRBV12-3/TRBV12-4	TRBJ1-6	.
CASSLSASRGTDTQYF	TGCGCCAGCAGCTTGTCGGCAAGTCGGGGCACAGATACGCAGTATTTT	.	TRBV5-1	TRBJ2-3	.
CASSRPRTVNEKLFF	TGTGCCAGCAGCCGACCTAGGACAGTGAATGAAAAACTGTTTTTT	.	TRBV11-2	TRBJ1-4	.
CASSEAAGGSDTQYF	TGTGCCAGCAGTGAAGCGGCGGGGGGGTCAGATACGCAGTATTTT	.	TRBV6-1	TRBJ2-3	TRBD2
CASTGRGGPDTQYF	TGTGCCAGCACGGGGCGGGGGGGCCCAGATACGCAGTATTTT	.	TRBV28	TRBJ2-3	TRBD2
CASSLGGRNDYEQYF	TGTGCCAGCAGCTTGGGAGGTAGGAATGACTACGAGCAGTACTTC	.	TRBV5-4	TRBJ2-7	.
CASSLLERNNEQFF	TGTGCCAGTAGTCTCCTAGAGAGGAACAATGAGCAGTTCTTC	.	TRBV19	TRBJ2-1	.
CASSSGSLAADTQYF	TGCGCCAGCAGTTCCGGATCCTTAGCGGCCGATACGCAGTATTTT	.	TRBV5-1	TRBJ2-3	.
CASSYSAGGGYEQYF	TGTGCCAGCAGTTACAGCGCAGGGGGCGGGTACGAGCAGTACTTC	many	TRBV6-6	TRBJ2-7	TRBD1
CASSERGQTNTGELFF	TGTGCCAGCAGTGAAAGGGGCCAGACGAACACCGGGGAGCTGTTTTTT	.	TRBV2	TRBJ2-2	.
CASSLSPGQDERLFF	TGCGCCAGCAGCCTGAGTCCCGGACAGGATGAGAGGCTGTTTTTT	once	TRBV5-1	TRBJ2-2	TRBD1
CASSIRQGPDTQYF	TGTGCCAGTAGTATTAGACAGGGACCAGATACGCAGTATTTT	few	TRBV19	TRBJ2-3	TRBD1
CASSLARGARGYTF	TGTGCCAGCAGCTTGGCCAGGGGGGCGCGGGGCTACACCTTC	once	TRBV5-6	TRBJ1-2	TRBD1
CASNLDTHNEQFF	TGTGCCAGCAACCTGGACACGCACAATGAGCAGTTCTTC	few	TRBV2	TRBJ2-1	.
CATSRDQGVYNEQFF	TGTGCCACCAGCAGAGATCAGGGTGTCTACAATGAGCAGTTCTTC	.	TRBV15	TRBJ2-1	.
CASSGRQSLSGNTIYF	TGTGCCAGCAGCGGGAGACAGTCCCTCTCTGGAAACACCATATATTTT	.	TRBV9	TRBJ1-3	.
CASRTGIANYGYTF	TGTGCCAGCAGAACAGGGATAGCTAACTATGGCTACACCTTC	.	TRBV27	TRBJ1-2	.
CSGGTSGGGELFF	TGCAGCGGGGGGACTAGCGGTGGAGGGGAGCTGTTTTTT	.	TRBV29-1	TRBJ2-2	TRBD2
CASSTWTGGDYGYTF	TGTGCCAGCAGCACATGGACAGGGGGCGACTATGGCTACACCTTC	.	TRBV7-9	TRBJ1-2	TRBD1
CASSYSRDGEAFF	TGTGCCAGCAGTTACTCGCGGGACGGTGAAGCTTTCTTT	.	TRBV6-5	TRBJ1-1	.
CASSALTGPGEQYF	TGTGCCAGTAGCGCCCTGACAGGGCCGGGGGAGCAGTACTTC	few	TRBV19	TRBJ2-7	TRBD1
CASSVGVAAEETQYF	TGTGCCAGCAGCGTAGGGGTAGCAGCCGAAGAGACCCAGTACTTC	.	TRBV9	TRBJ2-5	.